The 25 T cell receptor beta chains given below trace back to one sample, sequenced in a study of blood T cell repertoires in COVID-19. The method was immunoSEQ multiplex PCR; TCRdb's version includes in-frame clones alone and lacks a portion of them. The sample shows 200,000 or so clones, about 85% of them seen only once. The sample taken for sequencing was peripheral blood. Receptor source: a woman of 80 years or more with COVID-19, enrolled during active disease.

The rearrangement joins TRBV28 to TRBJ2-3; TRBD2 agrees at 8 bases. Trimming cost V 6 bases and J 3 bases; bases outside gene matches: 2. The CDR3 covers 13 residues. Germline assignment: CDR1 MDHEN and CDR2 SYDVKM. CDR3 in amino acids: CASSPGGTDTQYF. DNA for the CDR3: TGTGCCAGCAGCCCGGGGGGGACAGATACGCAGTATTTT.

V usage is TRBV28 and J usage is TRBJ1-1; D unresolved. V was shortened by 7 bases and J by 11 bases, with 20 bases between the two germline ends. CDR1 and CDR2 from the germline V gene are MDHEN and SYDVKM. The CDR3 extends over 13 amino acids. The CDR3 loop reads CASTLSAIGVAFF. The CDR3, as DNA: TGTGCCAGCACCCTAAGCGCTATCGGAGTGGCTTTCTTT.

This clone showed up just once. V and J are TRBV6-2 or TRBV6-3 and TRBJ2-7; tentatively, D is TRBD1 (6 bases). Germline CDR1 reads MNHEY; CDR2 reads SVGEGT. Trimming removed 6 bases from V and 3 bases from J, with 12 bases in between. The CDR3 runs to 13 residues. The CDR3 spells CASSLPQGYEQYF. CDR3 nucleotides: TGTGCCAGCAGCCTGCCACAGGGCTACGAGCAGTACTTC.

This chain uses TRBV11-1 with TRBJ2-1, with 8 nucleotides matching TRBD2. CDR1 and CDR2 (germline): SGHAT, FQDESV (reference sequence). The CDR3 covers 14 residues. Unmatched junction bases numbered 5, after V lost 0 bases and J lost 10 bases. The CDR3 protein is CASSLARTSSEQFF. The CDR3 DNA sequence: TGTGCCAGCAGCTTAGCGAGGACTAGCTCAGAGCAGTTCTTC.

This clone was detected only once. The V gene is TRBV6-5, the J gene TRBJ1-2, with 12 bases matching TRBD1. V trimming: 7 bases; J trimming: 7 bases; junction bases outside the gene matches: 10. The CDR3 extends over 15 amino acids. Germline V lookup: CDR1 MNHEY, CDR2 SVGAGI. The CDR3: CASTSGQGAKGGYTF. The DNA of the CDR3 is TGTGCCAGCACCTCGGGACAGGGGGCGAAGGGTGGCTACACCTTC.

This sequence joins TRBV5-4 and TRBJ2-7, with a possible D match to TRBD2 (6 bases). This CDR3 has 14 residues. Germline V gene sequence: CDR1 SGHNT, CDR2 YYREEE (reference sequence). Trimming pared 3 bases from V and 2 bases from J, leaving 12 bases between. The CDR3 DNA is TGTGCCAGCAGCTCAGCTAGCGAACCCTACGAGCAGTACTTC. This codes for CASSSASEPYEQYF.

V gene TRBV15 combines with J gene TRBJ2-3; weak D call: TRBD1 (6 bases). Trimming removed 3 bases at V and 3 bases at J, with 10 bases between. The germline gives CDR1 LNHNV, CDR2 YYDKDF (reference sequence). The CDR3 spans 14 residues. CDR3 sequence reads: CATSSAQGTDTQYF. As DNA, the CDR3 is TGTGCCACCAGCAGCGCGCAGGGGACAGATACGCAGTATTTT.

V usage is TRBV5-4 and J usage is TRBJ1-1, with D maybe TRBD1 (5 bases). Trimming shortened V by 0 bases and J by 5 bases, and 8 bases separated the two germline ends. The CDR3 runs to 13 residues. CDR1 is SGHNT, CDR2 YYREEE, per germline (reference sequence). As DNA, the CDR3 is TGTGCCAGCAGCTTGGAGGGGCAAACTGAAGCTTTCTTT. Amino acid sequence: CASSLEGQTEAFF.

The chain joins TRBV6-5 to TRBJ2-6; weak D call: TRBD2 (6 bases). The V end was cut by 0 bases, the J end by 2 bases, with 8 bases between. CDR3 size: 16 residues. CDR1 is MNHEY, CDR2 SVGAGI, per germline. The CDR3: CASSYSGGTGANVLTF. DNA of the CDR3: TGTGCCAGCAGTTACTCGGGGGGAACTGGGGCCAACGTCCTGACTTTC.

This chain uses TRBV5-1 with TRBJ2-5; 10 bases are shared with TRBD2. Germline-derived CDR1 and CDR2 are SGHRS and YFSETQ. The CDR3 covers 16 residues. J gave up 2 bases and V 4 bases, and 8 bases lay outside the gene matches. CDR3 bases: TGCGCCAGCAGCCGTAATAGCGGGGGGCGGCAAGAGACCCAGTACTTC. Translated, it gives CASSRNSGGRQETQYF.

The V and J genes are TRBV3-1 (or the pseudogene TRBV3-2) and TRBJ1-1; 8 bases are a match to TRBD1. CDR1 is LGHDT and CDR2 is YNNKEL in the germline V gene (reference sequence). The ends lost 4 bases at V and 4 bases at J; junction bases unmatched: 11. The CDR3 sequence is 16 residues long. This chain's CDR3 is CASSRPSTGVPTEAFF. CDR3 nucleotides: TGTGCCAGCAGCCGCCCTTCGACAGGGGTTCCCACTGAAGCTTTCTTT.

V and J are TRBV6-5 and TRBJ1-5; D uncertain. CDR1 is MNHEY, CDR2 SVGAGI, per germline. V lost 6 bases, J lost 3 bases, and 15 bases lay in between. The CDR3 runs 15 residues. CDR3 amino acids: CASRRVPSDNQPQHF. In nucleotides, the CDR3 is TGTGCCAGCAGACGGGTCCCATCTGACAATCAGCCCCAGCATTTT.

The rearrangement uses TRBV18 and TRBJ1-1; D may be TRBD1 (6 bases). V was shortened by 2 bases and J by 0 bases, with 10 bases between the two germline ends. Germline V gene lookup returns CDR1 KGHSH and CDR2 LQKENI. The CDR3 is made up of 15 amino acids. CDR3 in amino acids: CASSPSQGLNTEAFF. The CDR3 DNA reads TGTGCCAGCTCACCATCCCAGGGGCTGAACACTGAAGCTTTCTTT.

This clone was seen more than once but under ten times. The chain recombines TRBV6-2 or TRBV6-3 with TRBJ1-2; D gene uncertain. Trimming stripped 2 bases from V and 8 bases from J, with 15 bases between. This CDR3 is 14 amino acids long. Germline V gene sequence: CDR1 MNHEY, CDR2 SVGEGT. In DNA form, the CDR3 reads TGTGCCAGCAGTTACCAGCTTGTGGTGGGCGGCTACACCTTC. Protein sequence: CASSYQLVVGGYTF.

The CDR3 loop is CASSFASGGADTQYF. The DNA of the CDR3 is TGTGCCAGCAGCTTCGCTAGCGGGGGGGCAGATACGCAGTATTTT. V usage is TRBV7-2 and J usage is TRBJ2-3; 12 nucleotides agree with TRBD2. Germline V gene lookup returns CDR1 SGHTA and CDR2 FQGNSA. The J segment lost 4 bases and the V segment lost 3 bases, leaving 2 bases of the junction unmatched. This CDR3 has 15 amino acids.

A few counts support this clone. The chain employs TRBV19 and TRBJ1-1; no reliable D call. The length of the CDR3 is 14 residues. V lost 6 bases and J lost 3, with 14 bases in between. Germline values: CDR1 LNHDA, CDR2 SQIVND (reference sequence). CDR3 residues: CASSLRGSDTEAFF. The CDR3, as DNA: TGTGCCAGTAGCCTCCGAGGGAGCGACACTGAAGCTTTCTTT. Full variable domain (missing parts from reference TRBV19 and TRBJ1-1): DGGITQSPKYLFRKEGQNVTLSCEQNLNHDAMYWYRQDPGQGLRLIYYSQIVNDFQKGDIAEGYSVSREKKESFPLTVTSAQKNPTAFYLCASSLRGSDTEAFFGQGTRLTVV.

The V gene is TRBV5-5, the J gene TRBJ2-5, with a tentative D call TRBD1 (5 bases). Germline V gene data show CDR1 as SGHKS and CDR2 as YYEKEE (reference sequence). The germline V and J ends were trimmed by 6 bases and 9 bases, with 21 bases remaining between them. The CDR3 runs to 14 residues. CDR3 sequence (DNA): TGTGCCAGCACCACAAGGACCGAGACAGCCGCCCAGTACTTC. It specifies CASTTRTETAAQYF.

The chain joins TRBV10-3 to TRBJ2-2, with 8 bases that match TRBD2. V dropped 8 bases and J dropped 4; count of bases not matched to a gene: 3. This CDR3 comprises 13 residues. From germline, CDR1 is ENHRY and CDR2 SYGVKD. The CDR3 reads CAIRGGSTGELFF. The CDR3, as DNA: TGTGCCATCCGGGGGGGTAGCACCGGGGAGCTGTTTTTT.

CDR3 amino acids: CASSQAGNVQPQHF. CDR3 DNA sequence: TGTGCCAGCAGCCAAGCAGGGAACGTTCAGCCCCAGCATTTT. V and J are TRBV3-1 (or the pseudogene TRBV3-2) and TRBJ1-5, with D tentatively TRBD1 (5 bases). Germline V gene lookup returns CDR1 LGHDT and CDR2 YNNKEL (reference sequence). CDR3 size: 14 residues. V was clipped by 1 base and J by 6 bases, with 10 bases between them.

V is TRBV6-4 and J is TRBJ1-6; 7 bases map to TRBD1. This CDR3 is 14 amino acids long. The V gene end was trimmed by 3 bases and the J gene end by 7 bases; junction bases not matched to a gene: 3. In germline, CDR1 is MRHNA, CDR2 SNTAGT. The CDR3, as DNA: TGTGCCAGCAGTGAGATGGACAGGAATTCACCCCTCCACTTT. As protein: CASSEMDRNSPLHF.

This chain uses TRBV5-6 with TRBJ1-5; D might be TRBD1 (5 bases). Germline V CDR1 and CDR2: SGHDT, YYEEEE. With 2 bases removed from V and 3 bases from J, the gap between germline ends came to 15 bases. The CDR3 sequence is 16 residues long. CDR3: CASSLVVGHYNQPQHF. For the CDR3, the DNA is TGTGCCAGCAGCTTAGTAGTGGGGCACTACAATCAGCCCCAGCATTTT.

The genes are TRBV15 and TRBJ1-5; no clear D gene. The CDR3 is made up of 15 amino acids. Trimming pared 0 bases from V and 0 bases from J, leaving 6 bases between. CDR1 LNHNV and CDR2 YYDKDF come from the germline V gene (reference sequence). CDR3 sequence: CATSRDSGSNQPQHF. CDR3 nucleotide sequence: TGTGCCACCAGCAGAGATTCAGGTAGCAATCAGCCCCAGCATTTT.

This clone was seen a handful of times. As DNA, the CDR3 is TGCAGCGTTGAACTCCAGAGGGGGCGCGAAGCTTTCTTT. Amino acid sequence: CSVELQRGREAFF. The chain couples TRBV29-1 to TRBJ1-1, with 7 bases lining up with TRBD1. V dropped 2 bases and J dropped 8; count of bases not matched to a gene: 8. Germline CDR1 is SQVTM and CDR2 is ANQGSEA. This CDR3 has 13 amino acids.

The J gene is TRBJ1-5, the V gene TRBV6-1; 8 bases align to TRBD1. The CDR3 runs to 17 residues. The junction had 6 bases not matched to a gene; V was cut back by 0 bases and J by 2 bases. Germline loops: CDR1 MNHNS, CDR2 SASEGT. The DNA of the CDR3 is TGTGCCAGCAGTGAAGCGAACAGGGGGTCGGGCAATCAGCCCCAGCATTTT. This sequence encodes CASSEANRGSGNQPQHF.

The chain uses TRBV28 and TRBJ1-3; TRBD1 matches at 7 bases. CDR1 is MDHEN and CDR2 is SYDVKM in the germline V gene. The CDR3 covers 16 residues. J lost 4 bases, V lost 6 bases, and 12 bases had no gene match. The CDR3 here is CASSRSDRASGNTIYF. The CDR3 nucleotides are TGTGCCAGCAGCCGTAGTGACAGGGCGTCGGGAAACACCATATATTTT.